A selection of T cell receptor beta chains follows, all from one sample in a study of breast tumors, draining lymph nodes, adjacent tissues. TCRdb reprocessed the multiplex PCR reads via MiXCR and lists one record per CDR3 protein. The sample comprises 200,000 or so distinct CDR3 sequences, around 29% of which are singletons, and approximately 4.5% rests with the top ten. The sample consisted of axillary lymph node tissue. The receptors originated from a female donor with breast cancer. Some clones in this sample may be carry-over from other donors' samples. Each CDR3 is given with its conserved first and last residue.

v_call cdr3_aa
TRBV7-2 CASSAGVGSRARNPIYF
TRBV24-1 CASRSPPSGRDEQFF
TRBV2 CASSEDGYSNQPQHF
TRBV2 CASMRTDNEKLFF
TRBV3-1 CASSQFGGGIGGELFF
TRBV29-1 CSAGTGDQPQHF
TRBV12-3/TRBV12-4 CASSSSTGGITKERYF
TRBV7-3 CASSLLGAADTQYF
TRBV4-3 CAGSQVPPEIYGYTF
TRBV12-3/TRBV12-4 CASSRGLRYEQYF
TRBV9 CASSVGDRGYEQYF
TRBV6-1 CASSVPGQGDEKLFF
TRBV10-3 CACSYSGTSGRYEQYF
TRBV30 CAWSETGAEQYF
TRBV20-1 CSARARLAGGGTQYF
TRBV20-1 CSATSKGTGRGQPQHF
TRBV4-3 CASSQARRDIQYF
TRBV12-3/TRBV12-4 CASSLWVAEQYF
TRBV11-2 CASSSQPATSYNSPLHF
TRBV4-1 CASSQPRTGGYIQYF
TRBV15 CATSGERGSTDTQYF
TRBV6-4 CASIGTGRNRRDNEQFF
TRBV4-3 CASSQEATSGASYNEQFF
TRBV15 CATSSFYICSGGDSSYNEQFF
TRBV19 CASSISGGANVLTF
TRBV6-4 CASSESGQGGEKLFF
TRBV6-6 CASSYQRTSGAYEQYF
TRBV20-1 CSAQMGRWDTEAFF